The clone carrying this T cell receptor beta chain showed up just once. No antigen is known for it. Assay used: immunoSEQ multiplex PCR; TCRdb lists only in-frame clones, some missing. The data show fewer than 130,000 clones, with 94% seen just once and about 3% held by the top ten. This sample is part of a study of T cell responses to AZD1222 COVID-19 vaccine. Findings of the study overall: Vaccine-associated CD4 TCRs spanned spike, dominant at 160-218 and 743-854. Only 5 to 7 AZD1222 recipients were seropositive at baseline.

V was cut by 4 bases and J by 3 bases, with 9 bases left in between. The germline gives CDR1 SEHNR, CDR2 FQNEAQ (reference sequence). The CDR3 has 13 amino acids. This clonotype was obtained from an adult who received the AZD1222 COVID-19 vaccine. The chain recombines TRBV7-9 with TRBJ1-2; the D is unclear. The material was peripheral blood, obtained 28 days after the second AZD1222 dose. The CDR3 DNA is TGTGCCAGCAGCTCAAAGGGAGACTATGGCTACACCTTC. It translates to CASSSKGDYGYTF.